This TCR beta chain is drawn from a study of T-cell memory formation after mild COVID-19. TCRdb recomputed calls from the 5' RACE reads with MiXCR, one row per CDR3 protein. Among approximately 300,000 distinct CDR3 sequences, 15% to 20% were seen once, and the ten largest hold 22%. This clonotype was counted ten times or more. The CDR3 has 13 residues. Trimming pared 1 base from V and 5 bases from J, leaving 6 bases between. Sequenced sample: PBMCs or a T cell subset sorted from them (not recorded which). The V call is TRBV12-3 or TRBV12-4, the J call TRBJ1-5; D unresolved. The sequence was collected from a man younger than 30 who had mild COVID-19 (a few samples of this study predate the infection). Cell type and time point are not known. CDR3 in amino acids: CASSLGGDQPQHF. The CDR3 coding sequence is TGTGCCAGCAGTTTAGGCGGGGATCAGCCCCAGCATTTT.